This is a list of T cell receptor beta chains from one sample in a study of cytomegalovirus exposure and HLA in healthy donors. The method was immunoSEQ multiplex PCR; TCRdb's version includes in-frame clones alone and lacks a portion of them. In the table there are about 190,000 clones, 77% of which are singletons. Material: PBMCs. Every receptor here comes from a woman aged 25 to 45 in good health and CMV-seropositive. Both conserved end residues are part of each CDR3. A D gene is named only where the DNA matches it firmly. Size is omitted from some rows. Given values are once, few, many or a class for expanded clones.

d_call: NA; clone_size: NA; v_call: TRBV19; j_call: TRBJ2-5; cdr3_nt: TGTGCCAGTAGTATCACGTGGGAGGCTGAGACCCAGTACTTC; cdr3_aa: CASSITWEAETQYF
d_call: TRBD1; clone_size: NA; v_call: TRBV10-3; j_call: TRBJ2-7; cdr3_nt: TGTGCCATCAGTGTGGACAGGGGGATAGTCCGTTACTACGAGCAGTACTTC; cdr3_aa: CAISVDRGIVRYYEQYF
d_call: TRBD2; clone_size: NA; v_call: TRBV28; j_call: TRBJ2-3; cdr3_nt: TGTGCCAGCAGTCGGACTAGCGGGGGGATGACAGATACGCAGTATTTT; cdr3_aa: CASSRTSGGMTDTQYF
d_call: NA; clone_size: NA; v_call: TRBV14; j_call: TRBJ1-1; cdr3_nt: TGTGCCAGCAGCCAGGGCGCGGGAGGGTGGACTGAAGCTTTCTTT; cdr3_aa: CASSQGAGGWTEAFF
d_call: TRBD1; clone_size: few; v_call: TRBV2; j_call: TRBJ1-1; cdr3_nt: TGTGCCAGCAGTGGACAGGGGGTCACTGAAGCTTTCTTT; cdr3_aa: CASSGQGVTEAFF
d_call: TRBD2; clone_size: NA; v_call: TRBV10-3; j_call: TRBJ2-3; cdr3_nt: TGTGCCATACTGACTAGCGGAACAGATACGCAGTATTTT; cdr3_aa: CAILTSGTDTQYF
d_call: NA; clone_size: NA; v_call: TRBV30; j_call: TRBJ2-2; cdr3_nt: TGTGCCTGGAGTGTACACTGGTCGGGCACCGGGGAGCTGTTTTTT; cdr3_aa: CAWSVHWSGTGELFF
d_call: TRBD1; clone_size: few; v_call: TRBV9; j_call: TRBJ1-4; cdr3_nt: TGTGCCAGCAGCGGAGAAACCGGGGGACAGTATAATGAAAAACTGTTTTTT; cdr3_aa: CASSGETGGQYNEKLFF
d_call: NA; clone_size: once; v_call: TRBV5-1; j_call: TRBJ2-7; cdr3_nt: TGCGCCAGCAGCTTGTCGGCAGGATCCTACGAGCAGTACTTC; cdr3_aa: CASSLSAGSYEQYF
d_call: NA; clone_size: NA; v_call: TRBV4-2; j_call: TRBJ1-2; cdr3_nt: TGTGCCAGCAGCCCATCCTCCCGGGGGGCTCATGGCTACACCTTC; cdr3_aa: CASSPSSRGAHGYTF
d_call: TRBD2; clone_size: NA; v_call: TRBV5-1; j_call: TRBJ2-7; cdr3_nt: TGCGCCAGCAGCCCCGTTCCGAGCGGGAGTACCTACGAGCAGTACTTC; cdr3_aa: CASSPVPSGSTYEQYF
d_call: TRBD2; clone_size: NA; v_call: TRBV7-3; j_call: TRBJ2-1; cdr3_nt: TGTGCCAGCAGGTTACTAGCGGGAGGGATCAATGAGCAGTTCTTC; cdr3_aa: CASRLLAGGINEQFF
d_call: NA; clone_size: NA; v_call: TRBV5-6; j_call: TRBJ1-5; cdr3_nt: TGTGCCAGCAGCCCCCGGAGGGGTGTCAATCAGCCCCAGCATTTT; cdr3_aa: CASSPRRGVNQPQHF
d_call: TRBD2; clone_size: NA; v_call: TRBV6-6; j_call: TRBJ2-7; cdr3_nt: TGTGCCAGCAGTCCCAGCGGGGCGAGCTCCTACGAGCAGTACTTC; cdr3_aa: CASSPSGASSYEQYF
d_call: NA; clone_size: NA; v_call: TRBV19; j_call: TRBJ1-6; cdr3_nt: TGTGCCAGTAGTATTTTTGACGCGGATTCACCCCTCCACTTT; cdr3_aa: CASSIFDADSPLHF
d_call: TRBD1; clone_size: NA; v_call: TRBV27; j_call: TRBJ1-1; cdr3_nt: TGTGCCAGCAGTTTTTCAGGGGGCGTGAACACTGAAGCTTTCTTT; cdr3_aa: CASSFSGGVNTEAFF
d_call: NA; clone_size: NA; v_call: TRBV28; j_call: TRBJ2-1; cdr3_nt: TGTGCCAGCAGTTTTGCAGGGGACGCTTACAATGAGCAGTTCTTC; cdr3_aa: CASSFAGDAYNEQFF
d_call: NA; clone_size: few; v_call: TRBV30; j_call: TRBJ1-6; cdr3_nt: TGTGCCTGGAGTCCCAGTTATAATTCACCCCTCCACTTT; cdr3_aa: CAWSPSYNSPLHF
d_call: TRBD1; clone_size: NA; v_call: TRBV9; j_call: TRBJ1-1; cdr3_nt: TGTGCCAGCAGCGCTCTAAAAGACAGGGGGCCCGAAGCTTTCTTT; cdr3_aa: CASSALKDRGPEAFF
d_call: TRBD2; clone_size: NA; v_call: TRBV28; j_call: TRBJ2-7; cdr3_nt: TGTGCCAGCAGGCTCCTCGCGGGGGGCGAGCAGTACTTC; cdr3_aa: CASRLLAGGEQYF
d_call: TRBD1; clone_size: NA; v_call: TRBV27; j_call: TRBJ1-1; cdr3_nt: TGTGCCAGCAGTTCCCAAAAGTATAATGACAGGGGAGTCACTGAAGCTTTCTTT; cdr3_aa: CASSSQKYNDRGVTEAFF
d_call: TRBD2; clone_size: few; v_call: TRBV5-4; j_call: TRBJ2-2; cdr3_nt: TGTGCCAGCAGCTTGGGCCAGCGGGAGGGCACCGGGGAGCTGTTTTTT; cdr3_aa: CASSLGQREGTGELFF
d_call: NA; clone_size: NA; v_call: TRBV6-6; j_call: TRBJ1-2; cdr3_nt: TGTGCCAGCAGTTATGAAACAGTTTATGGCTACACCTTC; cdr3_aa: CASSYETVYGYTF
d_call: NA; clone_size: NA; v_call: TRBV13; j_call: TRBJ1-1; cdr3_nt: TGTGCCAGCAGCGTTCAGGGGTTGGGAACTGAAGCTTTCTTT; cdr3_aa: CASSVQGLGTEAFF
d_call: NA; clone_size: NA; v_call: TRBV28; j_call: TRBJ2-5; cdr3_nt: TGTGCCAGCAGGCGCCACCAAGAGACCCAGTACTTC; cdr3_aa: CASRRHQETQYF
d_call: TRBD2; clone_size: NA; v_call: TRBV6-5; j_call: TRBJ2-7; cdr3_nt: TGTGCCAGCAGTCCCCGGCGGGAGTACGAGCAGTACTTC; cdr3_aa: CASSPRREYEQYF
d_call: TRBD1; clone_size: NA; v_call: TRBV6-6; j_call: TRBJ2-7; cdr3_nt: TGTGCCAGCAGTTACTCCGGGACAGGACCCCACGAGCAGTACTTC; cdr3_aa: CASSYSGTGPHEQYF
d_call: TRBD2; clone_size: NA; v_call: TRBV9; j_call: TRBJ2-1; cdr3_nt: TGTGCCAGCAGCCCCTCAGCGGGAGACGCCTACAATGAGCAGTTCTTC; cdr3_aa: CASSPSAGDAYNEQFF
d_call: TRBD1; clone_size: NA; v_call: TRBV7-9; j_call: TRBJ2-1; cdr3_nt: TGTGCCAGCAGCTTGACAGGGGGCGCCCCCAATGAGCAGTTCTTC; cdr3_aa: CASSLTGGAPNEQFF
d_call: NA; clone_size: NA; v_call: TRBV5-1; j_call: TRBJ1-2; cdr3_nt: TGCGCCAGCAGCTTGATGGCAGACTATGGCTACACCTTC; cdr3_aa: CASSLMADYGYTF
d_call: NA; clone_size: NA; v_call: TRBV6-1; j_call: TRBJ1-1; cdr3_nt: TGTGCCAGCAGGGGAACCAGGGGTGGGACTGAAGCTTTCTTT; cdr3_aa: CASRGTRGGTEAFF
d_call: NA; clone_size: NA; v_call: TRBV7-9; j_call: TRBJ2-5; cdr3_nt: TGTGCCAGCAGCTTAGCGCCAGTACAAGAGACCCAGTACTTC; cdr3_aa: CASSLAPVQETQYF
d_call: TRBD1; clone_size: NA; v_call: TRBV28; j_call: TRBJ1-1; cdr3_nt: TGTGCCAGCAGTACAGGGGCATGGACTGAAGCTTTCTTT; cdr3_aa: CASSTGAWTEAFF
d_call: NA; clone_size: once; v_call: TRBV28; j_call: TRBJ2-5; cdr3_nt: TGTGCCAGCAGTTTTGGGACGGGGGCCCAGTACTTC; cdr3_aa: CASSFGTGAQYF
d_call: NA; clone_size: NA; v_call: TRBV4-2; j_call: TRBJ2-2; cdr3_nt: TGTGCCAGCAGCCAAGGAGTGAGGGAAAGGACCGGGGAGCTGTTTTTT; cdr3_aa: CASSQGVRERTGELFF
d_call: TRBD1; clone_size: NA; v_call: TRBV28; j_call: TRBJ2-7; cdr3_nt: TGTGCCAGCAACCGGGACAGGGGCCCCTACGAGCAGTACTTC; cdr3_aa: CASNRDRGPYEQYF
d_call: NA; clone_size: NA; v_call: TRBV2; j_call: TRBJ1-1; cdr3_nt: TGTGCCAGCAGTGATGAGGTAGGCAGTAGAGCTTTCTTT; cdr3_aa: CASSDEVGSRAFF
d_call: NA; clone_size: NA; v_call: TRBV19; j_call: TRBJ2-1; cdr3_nt: TGTGCCACGGGTGGGAATGAGCAGTTCTTC; cdr3_aa: CATGGNEQFF
d_call: NA; clone_size: NA; v_call: TRBV11-2; j_call: TRBJ2-2; cdr3_nt: TGTGCCAGCAGCTTAGTCAGGGAATATACCGGGGAGCTGTTTTTT; cdr3_aa: CASSLVREYTGELFF
d_call: TRBD2; clone_size: NA; v_call: TRBV7-9; j_call: TRBJ2-3; cdr3_nt: TGTGCCAGCGACTGGGGGCTAGCGGGAGATACGCAGTATTTT; cdr3_aa: CASDWGLAGDTQYF
d_call: NA; clone_size: few; v_call: TRBV28; j_call: TRBJ2-1; cdr3_nt: TGTGCCAGCAGCCCCCTTCCTCTACTAGACCGGCATCACTGGTTCTTC; cdr3_aa: CASSPLPLLDRHHWFF
d_call: TRBD2; clone_size: few; v_call: TRBV6-1; j_call: TRBJ2-1; cdr3_nt: TGTGCCGGGCGGGGGCGGGAGGGCCACAATGAGCAGTTCTTC; cdr3_aa: CAGRGREGHNEQFF
d_call: NA; clone_size: few; v_call: TRBV7-6; j_call: TRBJ2-7; cdr3_nt: TGTGCCAGCAGCTTAGCGGGAGGAGGGGATCTCTACGAGCAGTACTTC; cdr3_aa: CASSLAGGGDLYEQYF
d_call: NA; clone_size: NA; v_call: TRBV4-3; j_call: TRBJ1-5; cdr3_nt: TGCGCCAGCAGCCAAGGCATAGATAGCAATCAGCCCCAGCATTTT; cdr3_aa: CASSQGIDSNQPQHF
d_call: NA; clone_size: NA; v_call: TRBV7-9; j_call: TRBJ2-7; cdr3_nt: TGTGCCAGCAGCCCCCTGGGGCGAGGTCAAGGAGACTACGAGCAGTACTTC; cdr3_aa: CASSPLGRGQGDYEQYF
d_call: NA; clone_size: few; v_call: TRBV25-1; j_call: TRBJ1-2; cdr3_nt: TGTGCCAGCAGTCCCTACTCTAACTATGGCTACACCTTC; cdr3_aa: CASSPYSNYGYTF
d_call: TRBD2; clone_size: NA; v_call: TRBV6-5; j_call: TRBJ2-5; cdr3_nt: TGTGCCAGCAGTTCCGAGGGGCGGGGGGGGTGGGAGACCCAGTACTTC; cdr3_aa: CASSSEGRGGWETQYF
d_call: NA; clone_size: NA; v_call: TRBV6-4; j_call: TRBJ1-6; cdr3_nt: TGTGCCAGCAGAGAACAGGGTGGATATAATTCACCCCTCCACTTT; cdr3_aa: CASREQGGYNSPLHF
d_call: NA; clone_size: NA; v_call: TRBV19; j_call: TRBJ1-5; cdr3_nt: TGTGCCAGTAGTAGGTGGCAGAGCAATCAGCCCCAGCATTTT; cdr3_aa: CASSRWQSNQPQHF
d_call: NA; clone_size: few; v_call: TRBV9; j_call: TRBJ2-3; cdr3_nt: TGTGCCAGCAGCTTTACGACTAGGGGCACAGATACGCAGTATTTT; cdr3_aa: CASSFTTRGTDTQYF
d_call: TRBD2; clone_size: once; v_call: TRBV6-5; j_call: TRBJ2-7; cdr3_nt: TGTGCCAGCAGTTACCAGCGGGGGCCCTACGAGCAGTACTTC; cdr3_aa: CASSYQRGPYEQYF
d_call: TRBD1; clone_size: once; v_call: TRBV10-3; j_call: TRBJ1-5; cdr3_nt: TGTGCCATCAGTGATCGGGACAGGGGGTTGAATCAGCCCCAGCATTTT; cdr3_aa: CAISDRDRGLNQPQHF
d_call: TRBD1; clone_size: NA; v_call: TRBV6-1; j_call: TRBJ2-1; cdr3_nt: TGTGCCAGCAGTGACTGGACAGGGGGTGGTAATGAGCAGTTCTTC; cdr3_aa: CASSDWTGGGNEQFF
d_call: NA; clone_size: once; v_call: TRBV29-1; j_call: TRBJ1-2; cdr3_nt: TGCAGCGTTGATCCTGCCCTAAGCACCTTC; cdr3_aa: CSVDPALSTF
d_call: NA; clone_size: NA; v_call: TRBV7-9; j_call: TRBJ2-1; cdr3_nt: TGTGCCAGCAGCTTAGCGCGGCAGAGTGCGCATGAGCAGTTCTTC; cdr3_aa: CASSLARQSAHEQFF
d_call: TRBD2; clone_size: NA; v_call: TRBV9; j_call: TRBJ2-3; cdr3_nt: TGTGCCAGCAGCTTCAGCGGGGGGAGCACAGATACGCAGTATTTT; cdr3_aa: CASSFSGGSTDTQYF
d_call: TRBD1; clone_size: NA; v_call: TRBV13; j_call: TRBJ1-1; cdr3_nt: TGTGCCAGCAGCCTTCTAACAGGGGGCGGAGAAGCTTTCTTT; cdr3_aa: CASSLLTGGGEAFF